The 27 T cell receptor beta chains listed next were all sequenced from one sample in a study of vaccination and CD4 T cells after COVID-19. The Oncomine TCR Beta short-read assay generated sequence data from the DNA of cultured CD4+ T cells. TCRdb re-analysed the PCR reads in MiXCR, keeping a single row per CDR3 protein. The data contain over 10,000 distinct CDR3 sequences, around 30% of them seen just once; the ten biggest clones take up 9.5% to 13%. Their specific antigens are unknown. Treatment reported: roughly 11-day PBMC culture with coronavirus spike peptide pools or control peptides (ViraFEST assay). The sample was CD4+ T cells from blood, cultured in vitro. These receptors were collected from a human donor who had recovered from COVID-19.

V gene TRBV11-3 combines with J gene TRBJ2-1; 7 bases align to TRBD2. The CDR3 contains 16 residues. With V trimmed by 1 base and J by 5 bases, 8 bases remained unmatched. CDR1 and CDR2 (germline): SGHNT, YENEEA. The CDR3 sequence: CASSLGEGRVNNEQFF. The CDR3 region has the DNA TGTGCCAGCAGCTTAGGGGAGGGGAGGGTGAACAATGAGCAGTTCTTC. Full variable domain (rest looked up from reference TRBV11-3 and TRBJ2-1): EAGVVQSPRYKIIEKKQPVAFWCNPISGHNTLYWYLQNLGQGPELLIRYENEEAVDDSQLPKDRFSAERLKGVDSTLKIQPAELGDSAVYLCASSLGEGRVNNEQFFGPGTRLTVL.

This clonotype has a handful of counts. This chain joins TRBV6-1 and TRBJ2-5, with D possibly being TRBD1 (6 bases). Germline V gene sequence: CDR1 MNHNS, CDR2 SASEGT. Trimming took off 1 base at V and 4 bases at J, with 7 bases between the two ends. The CDR3 consists of 13 residues. CDR3 bases: TGTGCCAGCAGTGAAGAAGGGGGAGAGACCCAGTACTTC. It yields the protein CASSEEGGETQYF.

By frequency in the sample, this clonotype is medium-sized (0.01 to 0.1%). This chain uses TRBV20-1 with TRBJ2-7; perhaps D is TRBD1 or TRBD2 (5 bases each). The CDR3 has 14 residues. The germline V gene encodes CDR1 DFQATT and CDR2 SNEGSKA (reference sequence). Trimming cost V 3 bases and J 3 bases, with 15 bases left between them. This CDR3 reads CSASTPRGVYEQYF. The DNA for the CDR3 is TGCAGTGCTAGTACGCCAAGGGGAGTCTACGAGCAGTACTTC.

This clonotype was found a few times. V usage is TRBV7-2 and J usage is TRBJ2-3; D remains ambiguous. CDR3 size: 13 residues. Trimming pared 4 bases from V and 2 bases from J, leaving 7 bases between. CDR1 and CDR2 from the germline V gene are SGHTA and FQGNSA. The CDR3 is CASSYDDTDTQYF. The CDR3 DNA follows: TGTGCCAGCAGCTATGACGACACAGATACGCAGTATTTT. Full variable domain (outside the CDR3, taken from reference TRBV7-2 and TRBJ2-3): GAGVSQSPSNKVTEKGKDVELRCDPISGHTALYWYRQSLGQGLEFLIYFQGNSAPDKSGLPSDRFSAERTGGSVSTLTIQRTQQEDSAVYLCASSYDDTDTQYFGPGTRLTVL.

This chain uses TRBV2 with TRBJ1-1, with 8 bases identical to TRBD1. The germline V gene encodes CDR1 SNHLY and CDR2 FYNNEI. This CDR3 spans 13 amino acids. Losses at the gene ends were 6 bases for V and 3 bases for J; bases not matched to a gene: 3. The DNA for the CDR3 is TGTGCCAGCAGACAGGGGGGTTACACTGAAGCTTTCTTT. Its protein product is CASRQGGYTEAFF.

Only a few counts were recorded for this clonotype. The chain employs TRBV2 and TRBJ1-1, with 7 nucleotides matching TRBD1. V dropped 6 bases and J dropped 5; count of bases not matched to a gene: 12. The CDR3 is 15 residues long. Germline CDR1 is SNHLY and CDR2 is FYNNEI. This CDR3 is CASRQEDRRGTEAFF. The CDR3, as DNA: TGTGCCAGCAGACAAGAGGACAGGAGGGGGACTGAAGCTTTCTTT.

The chain has TRBV18 and TRBJ2-7, with TRBD1 matching over 11 bases. From germline, CDR1 is KGHSH and CDR2 LQKENI. V shed 9 bases and J 5 bases; nucleotides not matched to a gene: 3. The CDR3 extends over 12 amino acids. The CDR3 is CASQDRGHEQYF. DNA of the CDR3: TGTGCCAGTCAGGACAGGGGGCACGAGCAGTACTTC.

V and J are TRBV28 and TRBJ2-5; perhaps TRBD1 as D (5 bases). V lost 6 bases to trimming and J lost 5 bases, with 13 bases between them. Germline V gene data show CDR1 as MDHEN and CDR2 as SYDVKM. The CDR3 is made up of 13 amino acids. In DNA, the CDR3 is TGTGCCAGCAGCCTCGCAGGGATGGAGACCCAGTACTTC. This encodes CASSLAGMETQYF.

The chain uses TRBV30 and TRBJ2-3, with 13 bases that match TRBD2. V was pared by 4 bases and J by 2 bases, with 3 bases of the junction left unmatched. CDR1 is GTSNPN, CDR2 SVGIG, per germline (reference sequence). This CDR3 has 15 amino acids. The CDR3 protein is CAWTGTSGNTDTQYF. CDR3 coding DNA: TGTGCCTGGACCGGGACTAGCGGGAACACAGATACGCAGTATTTT.

This clonotype came up a few times. The chain has TRBV15 and TRBJ1-2; D gene uncertain. Germline loops: CDR1 LNHNV, CDR2 YYDKDF (reference sequence). This CDR3 contains 13 residues. V dropped 1 base and J dropped 5 bases, with 8 bases sitting between them. The CDR3 sequence: CATSRGSVYGYTF. The DNA of the CDR3 is TGTGCCACCAGCAGAGGTTCGGTTTATGGCTACACCTTC.

The CDR3 bases are TGTGCCAGCAGGTCGACGTCCGGGACACAAGGAGGCTACACCTTC. It specifies CASRSTSGTQGGYTF. The chain links TRBV28 to TRBJ1-2; tentative D call: TRBD1 (6 bases). CDR1 and CDR2 (germline): MDHEN, SYDVKM. The CDR3 has 15 amino acids. Between the trimmed V and J ends, which lost 6 bases and 8 bases, there was a span of 22 bases.

This clonotype showed up just a few times. The chain recombines TRBV20-1 with TRBJ1-3, with 8 bases aligning to TRBD1. Germline V CDR1 and CDR2: DFQATT, SNEGSKA (reference sequence). The CDR3 runs 14 residues. V gave up 0 bases and J gave up 4 bases; unmatched junction bases: 2. CDR3 loop: CSARDQGAGNTIYF. CDR3 DNA: TGCAGTGCTAGAGATCAGGGGGCGGGAAACACCATATATTTT.

This chain joins TRBV19 and TRBJ1-1, with TRBD1 matching 7 bases. Germline V lookup: CDR1 LNHDA, CDR2 SQIVND (reference sequence). This CDR3 contains 14 residues. Trimming at V came to 3 bases and at J to 5 bases, leaving 6 bases not matched to a gene. The CDR3: CASSMIGGETEAFF. CDR3 nucleotides: TGTGCCAGTAGTATGATAGGGGGCGAAACTGAAGCTTTCTTT. The full variable domain, rest sourced from reference TRBV19 and TRBJ1-1, is DGGITQSPKYLFRKEGQNVTLSCEQNLNHDAMYWYRQDPGQGLRLIYYSQIVNDFQKGDIAEGYSVSREKKESFPLTVTSAQKNPTAFYLCASSMIGGETEAFFGQGTRLTVV.

This chain joins TRBV18 and TRBJ2-5; D perhaps matches TRBD1 (6 bases). CDR1 is KGHSH and CDR2 is LQKENI in the germline V gene. CDR3 length: 14 residues. The V end was cut by 3 bases, the J end by 5 bases, with 13 bases between. For the CDR3, the DNA is TGTGCCAGCTCACCCGAAGGGGGTTGGGAGACCCAGTACTTC. Translating gives CASSPEGGWETQYF.

This clonotype was recorded a few times. The chain uses TRBV28 and TRBJ2-1; D may be TRBD1 (6 bases). Germline CDR1 MDHEN, CDR2 SYDVKM. The length of the CDR3 is 16 residues. The V gene lost 4 bases and the J gene lost 9 bases, with 22 bases spanning the gap. CDR3 amino acids: CASSSSLRQDLGEQFF. The CDR3 nucleotides read TGTGCCAGCAGTTCCTCACTGAGACAGGACTTGGGTGAGCAGTTCTTC.

This clonotype has a handful of counts. The gene calls are TRBV5-1 and TRBJ2-7; 14 positions match TRBD2. V was pared by 4 bases and J by 4 bases, with 7 bases of the junction left unmatched. The CDR3 spans 16 residues. CDR1 and CDR2 (germline): SGHRS, YFSETQ. The CDR3 loop reads CASSAGLAGVQYEQYF. As DNA, the CDR3 is TGCGCCAGCAGCGCGGGACTAGCGGGAGTCCAATACGAGCAGTACTTC.

This clonotype turned up a few times. The chain combines TRBV20-1 with TRBJ2-2; 13 bases line up with TRBD2. Germline V gene lookup returns CDR1 DFQATT and CDR2 SNEGSKA (reference sequence). The CDR3 length is 17 residues. Trimming cost V 5 bases and J 4 bases; bases outside gene matches: 10. CDR3 in amino acids: CSAPGLAGRRSTGELFF. In DNA, the CDR3 is TGCAGTGCTCCGGGACTAGCGGGACGGCGGTCCACCGGGGAGCTGTTTTTT.

The CDR3 nucleotides are TGCAGTGCTAGAGATTTCGGGAGTGGGAATGAGCAGTTCTTC. This translates into CSARDFGSGNEQFF. The rearrangement joins TRBV20-1 to TRBJ2-1, with D tentatively TRBD2 (6 bases). Deletions cut 0 bases from V and 7 bases from J, with 13 bases between. CDR3 length: 14 amino acids. Per germline, CDR1 DFQATT and CDR2 SNEGSKA (reference sequence).

V is TRBV6-5 and J is TRBJ1-1, with 7 bases aligning to TRBD1. The germline V gene encodes CDR1 MNHEY and CDR2 SVGAGI. This CDR3 is 15 amino acids long. The V and J ends lost 1 base and 1 base, in that order; junction bases with no gene match: 3. The CDR3 DNA reads TGTGCCAGCAGTTACTTCCGGGACAGGAACACTGAAGCTTTCTTT. This codes for CASSYFRDRNTEAFF.

The chain uses TRBV4-1 and TRBJ2-1, with TRBD2 identical over 8 bases. Germline CDR1 MGHRA, CDR2 YSYEKL. Unmatched junction bases numbered 7, after V lost 2 bases and J lost 4 bases. The CDR3 extends over 16 amino acids. CDR3 DNA sequence: TGCGCCAGCAGCCAACTGGGAGTAGCGGGATACAATGAGCAGTTCTTC. It yields the protein CASSQLGVAGYNEQFF.

This clonotype was recorded a few times. The chain is built from TRBV30 and TRBJ2-7; 7 bases line up with TRBD1. This CDR3 spans 13 amino acids. V shed 5 bases and J 3 bases; nucleotides not matched to a gene: 7. CDR1 is GTSNPN and CDR2 is SVGIG in the germline V gene (reference sequence). In DNA form, the CDR3 reads TGTGCCTGGCAACAGGGGAATTTCTACGAGCAGTACTTC. Protein product: CAWQQGNFYEQYF.

This chain links TRBV20-1 with TRBJ2-2; the D gene could be TRBD1 or TRBD2 (6 bases each). Trimming shortened V by 6 bases and J by 0 bases, and 17 bases separated the two germline ends. From germline, CDR1 is DFQATT and CDR2 SNEGSKA (reference sequence). The length of the CDR3 is 16 residues. The CDR3 bases are TGCAGTGCCCCGACAAAAGGGGGGTCGAACACCGGGGAGCTGTTTTTT. This codes for CSAPTKGGSNTGELFF.

The sample holds a few counts of this clonotype. This chain connects TRBV12-3 or TRBV12-4 to TRBJ2-1; 8 nucleotides align to TRBD1. This CDR3 has 12 amino acids. Germline trimming cut 5 bases from V and 15 bases from J; bases unmatched to any gene: 9. The CDR3 DNA sequence: TGTGCCAGCAGTCCTAGACAGGGGATTCCGTTCTTC. It encodes CASSPRQGIPFF.

The chain has TRBV6-4 and TRBJ2-1, with D possibly being TRBD1 or TRBD2 (6 bases each). The CDR3 has 16 residues. V gave up 0 bases and J gave up 4 bases, with 13 bases separating them. Germline CDR1 MRHNA, CDR2 SNTAGT. In nucleotides, the CDR3 is TGTGCCAGCAGTGACTCGGTCGGGGGCGGATACAATGAGCAGTTCTTC. Amino acid sequence: CASSDSVGGGYNEQFF.

The chain joins TRBV20-1 to TRBJ2-3, with D possibly TRBD2 on 5 matching bases. Germline V lookup: CDR1 DFQATT, CDR2 SNEGSKA (reference sequence). V lost 5 bases to trimming and J lost 0 bases, with 18 bases between them. This CDR3 region has 16 residues. The CDR3 loop reads CSAEIQRPDSTDTQYF. CDR3 nucleotides: TGCAGTGCTGAGATTCAGCGGCCTGATAGCACAGATACGCAGTATTTT.

This clonotype was seen only a few times. The chain recombines TRBV7-9 with TRBJ1-6, with D perhaps matching TRBD1 (5 bases). The CDR3 length is 15 residues. Trimming took 5 bases from V and 5 from J, leaving 13 bases between them. The germline V gene has CDR1 SEHNR and CDR2 FQNEAQ (reference sequence). CDR3 residues: CASSPLSGNNSPLHF. The CDR3 DNA sequence: TGTGCCAGCAGCCCTCTTTCAGGGAATAATTCACCCCTCCACTTT.

The J gene is TRBJ2-5, the V gene TRBV6-1; unclear D gene. V was trimmed by 6 bases and J by 4 bases, leaving 9 bases between them. The CDR3 length is 12 residues. Germline V gene lookup returns CDR1 MNHNS and CDR2 SASEGT. In nucleotides, the CDR3 is TGTGCCAGCAGCACACATTCAGAGACCCAGTACTTC. Amino acids: CASSTHSETQYF.